Here is one T cell receptor beta chain with its context. No antigen is known for it. V lost 2 bases to trimming and J lost 5 bases, with 16 bases between them. This CDR3 is 17 amino acids long. Germline CDR1 KGHSH, CDR2 LQKENI. This entry belongs to a study of T cell responses to AZD1222 COVID-19 vaccine. Overall study results and limits: Of spike-specific TCRs, nearly half reportedly target regions left unmutated in variants. A mostly white British donor set with more females was recruited, and clonal diversity was possibly underestimated.

Here immunoSEQ multiplex PCR was the method, and the copy in TCRdb shows in-frame clones only, minus some. The sample holds some 120,000 clones, around nine tenths seen once. The sequence was collected from an adult in good health. Sequencing used peripheral blood, obtained on day 0 of AZD1222 vaccination. The gene calls are TRBV18 and TRBJ1-6; D not certain. DNA of the CDR3: TGTGCCAGCTCACCATCGCGTGTCAGCAACCATAATTCACCCCTCCACTTT. As protein: CASSPSRVSNHNSPLHF.